The 6 T cell receptor beta chains below were found in one sample sequenced in a study of blood T cell repertoires in COVID-19. Profiled with immunoSEQ multiplex PCR; TCRdb holds only in-frame clones, not every one. The table has 300,000 to 400,000 clones, roughly nine tenths seen once; the top ten hold less than 3.5%. Material: peripheral blood. These receptors all come from a woman aged 30 to 39 with COVID-19, enrolled during active disease.

The chain recombines TRBV20-1 with TRBJ1-2; the D is unclear. CDR1 and CDR2 (germline): DFQATT, SNEGSKA (reference sequence). The CDR3 has 10 residues. V was pared by 1 base and J by 13 bases, with 10 bases between. CDR3 coding DNA: TGCAGTGCTAGAGGGCGCGGGTTCACCTTC. Its protein is CSARGRGFTF.

The genes are TRBV5-1 and TRBJ2-2, with TRBD2 matching 13 bases. The CDR3 is 20 residues long. The junction had 15 bases not matched to a gene; V was cut back by 0 bases and J by 7 bases. Germline V CDR1 and CDR2: SGHRS, YFSETQ. CDR3 nucleotides: TGCGCCAGCAGCTTGGGAGTATTTGGACTAGCGGGAGTAGCGATCGGGGAGCTGTTTTTT. It yields the protein CASSLGVFGLAGVAIGELFF.

This clone has a single count. The chain combines TRBV15 with TRBJ1-5; a possible D gene is TRBD1 (5 bases). The length of the CDR3 is 13 residues. V lost 6 bases to trimming and J lost 5 bases, with 11 bases between them. Germline V gene data show CDR1 as LNHNV and CDR2 as YYDKDF (reference sequence). The CDR3 DNA sequence: TGTGCCACCAGTAGACAGTCAGATCAGCCCCAGCATTTT. Protein: CATSRQSDQPQHF.

The chain uses TRBV11-2 and TRBJ2-5; D may be TRBD1 (7 bases). Trimming took 4 bases from V and 4 from J, leaving 16 bases between them. The CDR3 runs 15 residues. Germline CDR1 and CDR2: SGHAT and FQNNGV. The DNA for the CDR3 is TGTGCCAGCAGCTCTCAGGGGGGCAAGGGAGAGACCCAGTACTTC. Its protein is CASSSQGGKGETQYF.

This chain links TRBV20-1 with TRBJ1-1; no reliable D call. Germline CDR1 reads DFQATT; CDR2 reads SNEGSKA (reference sequence). This CDR3 comprises 15 residues. The ends were cut back, 3 bases at V and 0 bases at J, with 14 bases in the middle. The CDR3 DNA is TGCAGTGCTAGTTTGGGCTACCTTATGAACACTGAAGCTTTCTTT. Translated, it gives CSASLGYLMNTEAFF.

V gene TRBV3-1 (or the pseudogene TRBV3-2) combines with J gene TRBJ2-7; possible D gene TRBD2, 5 bases. Trimming removed 1 base from V and 0 bases from J, with 13 bases in between. There are 16 residues in the CDR3. Germline CDR1 LGHDT, CDR2 YNNKEL (reference sequence). The CDR3 is CASSQVFGVHSYEQYF. The CDR3 DNA reads as TGTGCCAGCAGCCAAGTGTTCGGGGTCCACTCCTACGAGCAGTACTTC.